Shown below are 21 T cell receptor beta chains from a single sample sequenced in a study of T-cell memory formation after mild COVID-19. MiXCR was run by TCRdb on the 5' RACE reads, yielding one entry per CDR3 protein. The repertoire holds about 84,000 distinct CDR3 sequences, with about 14% as singletons. Sample: PBMCs or a T cell subset sorted from them (not recorded which). These receptors all come from an adult woman who had mild COVID-19 (a few samples of this study predate the infection). Cell type and time point are not known.

Only a few counts were recorded for this clonotype. The chain uses TRBV6-5 and TRBJ2-1; 11 nucleotides line up with TRBD1. Germline CDR1 reads MNHEY; CDR2 reads SVGAGI. CDR3 length: 17 amino acids. V gave up 0 bases and J gave up 1 base; unmatched junction bases: 2. This chain's CDR3 is CASSYSDRGLSYNEQFF. Here the CDR3 DNA reads TGTGCCAGCAGTTACTCGGACAGGGGGCTATCCTACAATGAGCAGTTCTTC.

The rearrangement joins TRBV12-3 or TRBV12-4 to TRBJ2-1, with D tentatively TRBD2 (5 bases). CDR3 length equals 16 residues. Trimming stripped 4 bases from V and 8 bases from J, with 21 bases between. In DNA form, the CDR3 reads TGTGCCAGCAGTTACGGACTGGCCGGAGGCGGAGATGAGCAGTTCTTC. This encodes CASSYGLAGGGDEQFF.

This clonotype was counted at least ten times. The J gene is TRBJ2-1, the V gene TRBV19, with 7 bases lining up with TRBD2. This CDR3 contains 11 residues. Germline lookup yields CDR1 LNHDA and CDR2 SQIVND (reference sequence). Trimming took 3 bases from V and 10 from J; bases not matched to a gene: 0. In DNA, the CDR3 is TGTGCCAGTAGTATCGGGGGGGAGCAGTTCTTC. It translates to CASSIGGEQFF.

This clonotype has a handful of counts. The genes are TRBV29-1 and TRBJ2-7; a weak D match, TRBD1 (5 bases). CDR1 is SQVTM, CDR2 ANQGSEA, per germline. The CDR3 loop spans 15 amino acids. Trimming pared 3 bases from V and 6 bases from J, leaving 21 bases between. CDR3 nucleotide sequence: TGCAGCGTTGAGCGCCCCGGACAAACAGGTCGCGAGCAGTACTTC. The encoded protein is CSVERPGQTGREQYF.

This clonotype was picked up one time. The chain has TRBV13 and TRBJ2-3; D may be TRBD1 (6 bases). Germline CDR1 PRHDT, CDR2 FYEKMQ (reference sequence). V gave up 1 base and J gave up 0 bases, with 11 bases separating them. This CDR3 spans 16 amino acids. This chain's CDR3 is CASSLDARGSTDTQYF. DNA for the CDR3: TGTGCCAGCAGCTTAGACGCCAGGGGAAGCACAGATACGCAGTATTTT.

V usage is TRBV7-9 and J usage is TRBJ2-3, with D uncertain. Trimming left V 3 bases short and J 7 bases short, with 2 bases between. The germline gives CDR1 SEHNR, CDR2 FQNEAQ (reference sequence). The CDR3 sequence is 10 residues long. The DNA for the CDR3 is TGTGCCAGCAGCTTTAATACGCAGTATTTT. This encodes CASSFNTQYF.

This clonotype was counted many times. The chain links TRBV5-1 to TRBJ2-1; D is unclear. Germline loops: CDR1 SGHRS, CDR2 YFSETQ. V dropped 0 bases and J dropped 0 bases, with 7 bases sitting between them. The CDR3 extends over 15 amino acids. The CDR3 loop reads CASSLGDSSYNEQFF. In DNA, the CDR3 is TGCGCCAGCAGCTTGGGGGATAGCTCCTACAATGAGCAGTTCTTC.

This clonotype has a single count. Sequence at one end of the junction differs from germline and may be a read error. The chain links TRBV4-3 to TRBJ2-7; TRBD2 might be the D (5 bases). The CDR3 has 15 amino acids. Per the germline V gene, CDR1 is LGHNA and CDR2 is YSLEER. The CDR3 spells CASSQSRGISYGQYF. The CDR3 nucleotides are TGCGCCAGCAGCCAAAGTCGGGGTATTTCCTACGGGCAGTACTTC.

The genes are TRBV11-2 and TRBJ2-3; D is possibly TRBD1 (5 bases). Germline CDR1 and CDR2: SGHAT and FQNNGV. This CDR3 comprises 12 residues. Trimming removed 3 bases at V and 5 bases at J, with 6 bases between. CDR3 DNA: TGTGCCAGCAGCTTTACAGGAGATACGCAGTATTTT. Translating gives CASSFTGDTQYF.

V and J are TRBV25-1 and TRBJ1-1; TRBD1 agrees at 7 bases. V shed 2 bases, J shed 1 base, and the junction held 4 bases outside the gene matches. CDR3 length: 15 residues. CDR1 and CDR2 (germline): MGHDK, SYGVNS. CDR3 amino acids: CASSELGQWNTEAFF. The CDR3 nucleotides read TGTGCCAGCAGTGAACTGGGACAGTGGAACACTGAAGCTTTCTTT.

The chain uses TRBV7-6 and TRBJ1-1; unclear D gene. V was shortened by 4 bases and J by 11 bases, with 17 bases between the two germline ends. This CDR3 is 13 amino acids long. Germline CDR1 is SGHVS and CDR2 is FNYEAQ. CDR3 amino acids: CASSSGSPKTAFF. CDR3 DNA: TGTGCCAGCAGCTCCGGATCCCCTAAGACGGCTTTCTTT.

The sample holds a few counts of this clonotype. The chain uses TRBV14 and TRBJ2-5, with D perhaps matching TRBD1 or TRBD2 (7 bases each). There are 17 residues in the CDR3. CDR1 and CDR2 from the germline V gene are SGHDN and FVKESK. Trimming removed 4 bases from V and 4 bases from J, with 22 bases in between. The CDR3 loop reads CASSPGGRGRWIETQYF. The CDR3 nucleotides are TGTGCCAGCAGCCCAGGAGGGAGGGGGCGCTGGATAGAGACCCAGTACTTC.

The chain combines TRBV29-1 with TRBJ2-7; possibly TRBD2 for D (7 bases). Germline-derived CDR1 and CDR2 are SQVTM and ANQGSEA. The CDR3 has 14 residues. Trimming took off 5 bases at V and 5 bases at J, with 19 bases between the two ends. CDR3 amino acids: CSVTPLGGANEQYF. As DNA, the CDR3 is TGCAGCGTTACCCCCTTAGGGGGGGCCAACGAGCAGTACTTC.

The rearrangement joins TRBV12-3 or TRBV12-4 to TRBJ2-5; D is uncertain. The CDR3 loop spans 14 amino acids. V lost 6 bases and J lost 4, with 15 bases in between. The CDR3 reads CASSPAQAVETQYF. In DNA, the CDR3 is TGTGCCAGCAGCCCAGCGCAGGCTGTAGAGACCCAGTACTTC.

This clonotype was seen a few times. The V call is TRBV6-2 or TRBV6-3, the J call TRBJ1-6; 9 bases align to TRBD1. Germline lookup yields CDR1 MNHEY and CDR2 SVGEGT. The CDR3 is 15 residues long. V lost 6 bases to trimming and J lost 10 bases; unmatched junction nucleotides: 10. CDR3 loop: CASSPPDRGLSPLHF. As DNA, the CDR3 is TGTGCCAGCAGCCCCCCGGACAGGGGTTTATCACCCCTCCACTTT.

This clonotype was recorded a few times. The V call is TRBV18, the J call TRBJ2-1; 7 bases line up with TRBD2. Unmatched junction bases numbered 4, after V lost 6 bases and J lost 2 bases. The length of the CDR3 is 14 residues. Per the germline V gene, CDR1 is KGHSH and CDR2 is LQKENI. The CDR3 sequence: CASSVTSPYNEQFF. CDR3 nucleotides: TGTGCCAGCTCGGTGACTAGCCCCTACAATGAGCAGTTCTTC.

The V call is TRBV27, the J call TRBJ2-7, with D perhaps matching TRBD2 (5 bases). The CDR3 covers 15 residues. V lost 4 bases and J 6 bases, leaving 19 bases between the germline ends. The germline V gene encodes CDR1 MNHEY and CDR2 SMNVEV (reference sequence). CDR3 DNA: TGTGCCAGCAGTTCACTAGGCTTAGTCACCGGCGAGCAGTACTTC. Translation gives CASSSLGLVTGEQYF.

V gene TRBV19 combines with J gene TRBJ2-1; TRBD1 or TRBD2 may be the D gene (5 bases each). V lost 2 bases to trimming and J lost 8 bases, with 19 bases between them. Germline lookup yields CDR1 LNHDA and CDR2 SQIVND (reference sequence). This CDR3 contains 16 residues. This CDR3 reads CASSIRPGVRGDEQFF. DNA for the CDR3: TGTGCCAGTAGTATACGGCCAGGAGTACGGGGCGATGAGCAGTTCTTC.

The V and J genes are TRBV9 and TRBJ2-4; 7 bases map to TRBD1. V gave up 3 bases and J gave up 8 bases; unmatched junction bases: 11. Germline values: CDR1 SGDLS, CDR2 YYNGEE. The CDR3 totals 15 residues. The CDR3 loop is CASSDSGTAVDIQYF. In nucleotides, the CDR3 is TGTGCCAGCAGCGATTCCGGGACAGCGGTCGACATTCAGTACTTC. The variable domain in full, completed from reference TRBV9 and TRBJ2-4, reads DSGVTQTPKHLITATGQRVTLRCSPRSGDLSVYWYQQSLDQGLQFLIQYYNGEERAKGNILERFSAQQFPDLHSELNLSSLELGDSALYFCASSDSGTAVDIQYFGAGTRLSVL.

The chain couples TRBV28 to TRBJ1-5; D remains ambiguous. There are 12 residues in the CDR3. Germline V gives CDR1 MDHEN, CDR2 SYDVKM. V was trimmed by 3 bases and J by 15 bases, leaving 15 bases between them. The CDR3 nucleotides read TGTGCCAGCAGTTTCCGGTCCCCCCAGCGGCATTTT. Translating it yields CASSFRSPQRHF.

The table lists this clonotype with a few counts. The CDR3 nucleotides read TGTGCCAGCAGTCCCCCAGGGACAGACCAGTACTTC. It is translated as CASSPPGTDQYF. The chain couples TRBV6-5 to TRBJ2-7, with TRBD1 matching over 7 bases. Germline CDR1 reads MNHEY; CDR2 reads SVGAGI. The ends lost 5 bases at V and 10 bases at J; junction bases unmatched: 8. This CDR3 is built from 12 residues.